The present T cell receptor beta chain was sequenced within a study of radiation and T cells in renal cell carcinoma. Study observations and caveats: From baseline, blood top tumor clonotypes peaked at 2 weeks post-radiation.

Note on this clone: The antigen is undetermined.

Time point meaning: blood 2 weeks post-SBRT. Treatment here: 15 Gy SBRT to primary tumor, nephrectomy 4 weeks later. The tumor was a clear cell renal cell carcinoma. TCRdb's table, derived via immunoSEQ multiplex PCR, lists solely in-frame clones and lacks some. The sample has around 76,000 clones; 82% are singletons. The receptor was isolated from a man in his 60s with renal cell carcinoma. The sequences come from blood, collected from a patient whose treatment included radiotherapy and nephrectomy.

In DNA, the CDR3 is TGCAGCGCCCTGACAGTCAGCTCCTACAATGAGCAGTTCTTC. This gives the protein CSALTVSSYNEQFF. This chain connects TRBV29-1 to TRBJ2-1, with a possible D match to TRBD1 (5 bases). CDR3 length equals 14 residues. Looked up from germline, CDR1 is SQVTM and CDR2 is ANQGSEA. V lost 7 bases and J lost 0, with 13 bases in between.